The entry below gives a single T cell receptor beta chain sequence along with its context. Antigen: not known. Described treatment: roughly ten-day PBMC culture with coronavirus spike peptide pools or control peptides (ViraFEST assay). According to the study, CD4+ T cells from the unexposed donor were gathered ahead of the COVID-19 pandemic (2011-2018). ViraFEST stimulated the growth of antigen-specific T cells using peptide pools and subsequently profiled their TCRs by sequencing. Days 3 and 7 were when half the medium was replaced with fresh IL-2 medium. Sequencing of cultured CD4+ T cell DNA used the Oncomine TCR Beta short-read assay. After culture, CD4+ T cells served as the source for genomic DNA extraction. TCRdb used MiXCR to reprocess the PCR reads, holding one entry per CDR3 protein. This sample has more than 7,500 distinct CDR3 sequences, with around two fifths found just once. The entry originates in a study of vaccination and CD4 T cells after COVID-19. General observations from the study: Relatively few convalescent patients were studied, without early post-infection timepoints.

The CDR3 has 13 residues. Looked up from germline, CDR1 is KGHDR and CDR2 is SFDVKD. V was clipped by 1 base and J by 3 bases, with 5 bases between them. Sequencing used CD4+ T cells from blood, cultured in vitro. The rearrangement joins TRBV24-1 to TRBJ1-1; the D is unclear. The receptor comes from a human donor in good health. CDR3 sequence: CATSDLWDTEAFF. For the CDR3, the DNA is TGTGCCACCAGTGATTTATGGGACACTGAAGCTTTCTTT.